Following are 22 T cell receptor beta chains from one sample sequenced in a study of tumor-infiltrating lymphocytes in primary liver carcinoma. Scientists recovered RNA and DNA together from around 20-30 mg of unsorted bulk tissue. Reverse transcription of about 0.5 ug total RNA with a constant-region primer produced TCR beta cDNA. Three nested multiplex PCR rounds, a slightly modified ARM-PCR method, built the TCR beta libraries. A C-beta reverse primer was combined with TRBV1-TRBV30 forward primers in the first two PCR rounds, and each round had approximately 10 cycles. TCRdb called the multiplex PCR reads again in MiXCR, with one record for every CDR3 protein. The sample carries about 21,000 distinct CDR3 sequences, over 60% recorded once. Source material: liver tumor tissue from sampling region 1. Described subset: tumor region T1, superior pole. All receptors derive from a woman aged 25-40 years with primary liver carcinoma and hepatitis B virus infection.

About this clonotype itself: The CDR3 does not end in the conserved phenylalanine or tryptophan, so this is likely a read error. Because the CDR3's place on the DNA is in doubt, the DNA is left out and the CDR3 is given as listed by TCRdb. This chain connects TRBV4-2 to TRBJ1-4. A total of 14 residues make up the CDR3, ends included. CDR1 and CDR2 (germline): LGHNA, YNFKEQ. The CDR3: CASTPGRMLEKLFL.

The chain joins TRBV14 to TRBJ2-7; D possibly corresponds to TRBD2 (6 bases). The CDR3 consists of 15 residues. CDR1 and CDR2 (germline): SGHDN, FVKESK. CDR3 protein: CVSSQAAGNDYEQYF. The DNA for the CDR3 is TGTGTGAGCAGCCAGGCGGCGGGGAATGACTACGAGCAGTACTTC.

Notes on this clonotype: One junction end does not reproduce the germline sequence, and a read error may be involved. The V call is TRBV6-5, the J call TRBJ2-2; the match to TRBD2 covers 10 bases. Germline V lookup: CDR1 MNHEY, CDR2 SVGAGI. CDR3 length equals 15 residues. CDR3 protein: CASSPLAGGTRELLF. DNA for the CDR3: TGTGCCAGTAGCCCCTTAGCGGGAGGCACCCGGGAGCTGTTATTT.

This clonotype was seen a handful of times. Just one base apart from a much larger clone, this may be a read error. The V call is TRBV11-2, the J call TRBJ1-3; 7 bases match TRBD1. After removal of 5 bases from V and 16 bases from J, the junction contained 8 bases not matched to a gene. This CDR3 spans 11 amino acids. Germline CDR1 SGHAT, CDR2 FQNNGV. CDR3: CASSPGTVLYF. In nucleotides, the CDR3 is TGTGCCAGCAGCCCGGGGACAGTCCTCTATTTT. The complete variable domain, with remaining parts taken from reference TRBV11-2 and TRBJ1-3, reads EAGVAQSPRYKIIEKRQSVAFWCNPISGHATLYWYQQILGQGPKLLIQFQNNGVVDDSQLPKDRFSAERLKGVDSTLKIQPAKLEDSAVYLCASSPGTVLYFGEGSWLTVV.

This clonotype occurred a few times. This sequence joins TRBV11-3 and TRBJ1-1; 8 nucleotides line up with TRBD1. The CDR3 spans 14 residues. Germline V gene data show CDR1 as SGHNT and CDR2 as YENEEA. The CDR3 coding sequence is TGTGTTGGCAGCTTAGAAACAGGGGGCACTGAAGCTTTCTTT. Translation: CVGSLETGGTEAFF.

As regards this clonotype: It may be a read error: a sequence one base away is much more abundant. The chain carries TRBV4-1 and TRBJ2-6; D gene ambiguous. CDR1 and CDR2 from the germline V gene are MGHRA and YSYEKL. The CDR3 is 18 amino acids. The CDR3: CASSQDQIGRSEANVLTF. CDR3 sequence (DNA): TGCGCCAGCAGCCAAGATCAAATAGGGCGCTCTGAGGCCAACGTCCTGACTTTC.

Comments on this clonotype: Germline and junction disagree at one end, which may indicate a read error. J is TRBJ2-1 and V is TRBV29-1; TRBD1 agrees at 7 bases. CDR1 and CDR2 (germline): SQVTM, ANQGSEA. This CDR3 is 14 amino acids long. The DNA of the CDR3 is TGCAGCGCCGTCTCCTGGACAGGCAACAATGAGCAGCTCTTC. The encoded protein is CSAVSWTGNNEQLF.

Comments on this clonotype: Germline is not matched at one junction end, which may reflect a read error. J is TRBJ2-2 and V is TRBV6-1; D may match TRBD1 or TRBD2 (6 bases each). Germline V CDR1 and CDR2: MNHNS, SASEGT. The CDR3 totals 19 residues. The CDR3 here is CASSETLPGGAANTGELDF. The CDR3 region has the DNA TGTGCCAGCAGTGAGACCCTTCCCGGGGGCGCCGCGAACACCGGGGAGCTGGATTTT.

A word on this clonotype: One junction end does not reproduce the germline sequence, and a read error may be involved. V gene TRBV12-3 or TRBV12-4 combines with J gene TRBJ2-5; 8 bases line up with TRBD2. The CDR3 sequence is 15 residues long. The CDR3: CASRTYPGREETQYF. The CDR3 coding sequence is TGTGCCAGCAGGACCTACCCCGGGAGGGAAGAGACACAGTACTTC.

The V and J genes are TRBV6-6 and TRBJ2-7; D is perhaps TRBD2 (5 bases). This CDR3 spans 14 amino acids. V lost 7 bases and J 7 bases, leaving 20 bases between the germline ends. Germline CDR1 MNHNY, CDR2 SVGAGI (reference sequence). As DNA, the CDR3 is TGTGCCAGCACTCTAGCAGGTTCATACTATGAGCAGTACTTC. This sequence encodes CASTLAGSYYEQYF.

The CDR3 spells CASSQTRQGRGGTQYF. CDR3 bases: TGTGCCAGCAGCCAGACGCGACAGGGAAGGGGTGGTACGCAGTATTTT. The chain links TRBV11-2 to TRBJ2-3, with 7 bases lining up with TRBD1. CDR1 SGHAT and CDR2 FQNNGV come from the germline V gene. This CDR3 is built from 16 residues. V lost 5 bases, J lost 8 bases, and 16 bases stayed unmatched.

Comments on this clonotype: Mismatch with germline at one junction end may stem from a read error. This rearrangement joins TRBV10-3 to TRBJ1-3; D is undetermined. Germline V gene data show CDR1 as ENHRY and CDR2 as SYGVKD. The CDR3 is 14 residues long. The CDR3 DNA reads TGCGTCATCGGTGAGTCAGTTTCTGGAAACACCATATATTTT. This encodes CVIGESVSGNTIYF.

Comments on this clonotype: It is likely a read error, because the conserved phenylalanine at the end of the CDR3 is missing. The chain couples TRBV6-1 to TRBJ1-3; no definite D call. Trimming took off 9 bases at V and 4 bases at J, with 13 bases between the two ends. Germline V CDR1 and CDR2: MNHNS, SASEGT. This CDR3 has 13 amino acids. CDR3 DNA sequence: TGTGCCAGTTTTACTTCTATAGGAAACACCATATATTCT. Translated: CASFTSIGNTIYS.

As for this clonotype: The CDR3 end shows no conserved phenylalanine or tryptophan, and so a read error is likely. The V call is TRBV6-5, the J call TRBJ2-7; tentative D call: TRBD1 (6 bases). The germline gives CDR1 MNHEY, CDR2 SVGAGI. The CDR3 consists of 15 residues. Written as DNA, the CDR3 is TGTGCCAGCTGTTACAAGGACAGCAGCACCTACGAGCAGTACTCC. This translates into CASCYKDSSTYEQYS.

This clonotype is medium-sized. V gene TRBV6-2 or TRBV6-3 combines with J gene TRBJ1-3; the D gene is possibly TRBD1 (5 bases). The V and J ends lost 6 bases and 0 bases respectively, with 18 bases between them. CDR3 size: 17 residues. CDR1 and CDR2 (germline): MNHEY, SVGEGT. The CDR3 DNA follows: TGTGCCAGCAGACTCCTCGACAGTGCCGACTCTGGAAACACCATATATTTT. Its translation: CASRLLDSADSGNTIYF.

This clonotype was seen only a few times. The chain uses TRBV6-5 and TRBJ2-3; TRBD2 agrees at 9 bases. J lost 5 bases, V lost 6 bases, and 9 bases had no gene match. The CDR3 totals 15 residues. Looked up from germline, CDR1 is MNHEY and CDR2 is SVGAGI. CDR3 residues: CASSSRGRARDTQYF. The CDR3 region has the DNA TGTGCCAGCAGCTCTCGCGGGAGGGCCAGAGATACGCAGTATTTT.

Regarding this clonotype: Likely a read error: the CDR3 ends without its conserved phenylalanine or tryptophan. The gene calls are TRBV6-2 or TRBV6-3 and TRBJ2-1; D might be TRBD1 (6 bases). The CDR3 covers 12 residues. Germline values: CDR1 MNHEY, CDR2 SVGEGT. DNA of the CDR3: TGTGTCAGCAAGTGCAGGGGCAATGAGCAGTTCCTC. The encoded protein is CVSKCRGNEQFL.

This clonotype was counted at least ten times. This chain uses TRBV6-6 with TRBJ2-3, with 9 bases that match TRBD1. This CDR3 region has 14 residues. The germline gives CDR1 MNHNY, CDR2 SVGAGI (reference sequence). V lost 6 bases to trimming and J lost 5 bases; unmatched junction nucleotides: 6. CDR3 DNA sequence: TGTGCCAGCAGCCCGGACAGGGGTGGAGATACGCAGTATTTT. Translation: CASSPDRGGDTQYF.

The DNA of the CDR3 is TGTGCCAGTAGCGCGGGACTAGCGGGTATTGATAATACGCAGTATTTT. Its translation: CASSAGLAGIDNTQYF. V gene TRBV11-2 combines with J gene TRBJ2-3; 12 positions agree with TRBD2. This CDR3 is built from 16 residues. J lost 7 bases, V lost 9 bases, and 14 bases had no gene match. CDR1 SGHAT and CDR2 FQNNGV come from the germline V gene.

Worth noting for this clonotype: This may stem from a read error, because a much larger clone lies one nucleotide away. CDR3 bases: TGTGCCAGCAGCTTATCAGAACCTGGCTACGAGCAGTACTTC. It translates to CASSLSEPGYEQYF. This chain joins TRBV7-2 and TRBJ2-7; D is undetermined. The V gene lost 2 bases and the J gene lost 3 bases, with 11 bases spanning the gap. CDR1 is SGHTA and CDR2 is FQGNSA in the germline V gene. This CDR3 has 14 amino acids.

The rearrangement links TRBV21-1 to TRBJ2-2; TRBD1, as called in the table, went unchecked against the DNA. TRBV21-1 is a listed pseudogene. There are 16 residues in the CDR3. The CDR3 reads CARSKKDRARTGELFF. The CDR3 DNA sequence: TGTGCCAGAAGCAAGAAGGACAGGGCCCGCACCGGGGAACTGTTTTTT.

This chain connects TRBV11-1 to TRBJ2-5; possible D gene TRBD2, 6 bases. Trimming took off 7 bases at V and 5 bases at J, with 14 bases between the two ends. The germline gives CDR1 SGHAT, CDR2 FQDESV (reference sequence). This CDR3 is built from 13 residues. The CDR3, as DNA: TGTGCCAGCAACTTGGCTGGGAGGGAGACCCAGTACTTC. Translation gives CASNLAGRETQYF.